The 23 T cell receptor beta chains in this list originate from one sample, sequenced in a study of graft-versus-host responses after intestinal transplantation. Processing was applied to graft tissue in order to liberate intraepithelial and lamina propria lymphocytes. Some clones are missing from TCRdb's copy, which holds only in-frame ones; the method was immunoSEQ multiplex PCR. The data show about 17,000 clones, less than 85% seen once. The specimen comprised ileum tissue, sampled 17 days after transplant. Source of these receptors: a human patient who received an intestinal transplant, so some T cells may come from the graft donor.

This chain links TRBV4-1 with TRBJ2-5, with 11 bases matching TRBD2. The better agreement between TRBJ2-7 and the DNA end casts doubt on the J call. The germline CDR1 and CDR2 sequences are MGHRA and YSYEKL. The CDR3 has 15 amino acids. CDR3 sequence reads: CASSQGLAAFYEQYF. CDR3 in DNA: TGCGCCAGCAGCCAGGGACTAGCGGCTTTTTACGAGCAGTACTTC.

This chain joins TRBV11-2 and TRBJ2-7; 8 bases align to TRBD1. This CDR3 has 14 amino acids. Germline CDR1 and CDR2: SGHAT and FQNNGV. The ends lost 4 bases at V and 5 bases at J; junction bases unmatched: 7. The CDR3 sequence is CASSSLRGRHEQYF. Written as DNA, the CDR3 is TGTGCCAGCAGCTCCCTCAGGGGGCGACACGAGCAGTACTTC.

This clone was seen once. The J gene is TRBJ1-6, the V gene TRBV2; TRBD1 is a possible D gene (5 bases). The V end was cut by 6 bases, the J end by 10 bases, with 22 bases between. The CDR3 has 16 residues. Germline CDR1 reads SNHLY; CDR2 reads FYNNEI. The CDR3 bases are TGTGCCAGCAGGTACGGGTTGGTGAGGGGCGCCTCACCCCTCCACTTT. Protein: CASRYGLVRGASPLHF.

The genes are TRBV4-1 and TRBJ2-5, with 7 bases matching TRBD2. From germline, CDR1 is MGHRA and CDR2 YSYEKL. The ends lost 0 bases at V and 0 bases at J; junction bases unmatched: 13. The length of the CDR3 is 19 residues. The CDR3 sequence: CASSQDLEASGAYQETQYF. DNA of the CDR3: TGCGCCAGCAGCCAAGATCTCGAGGCTAGCGGAGCCTACCAAGAGACCCAGTACTTC.

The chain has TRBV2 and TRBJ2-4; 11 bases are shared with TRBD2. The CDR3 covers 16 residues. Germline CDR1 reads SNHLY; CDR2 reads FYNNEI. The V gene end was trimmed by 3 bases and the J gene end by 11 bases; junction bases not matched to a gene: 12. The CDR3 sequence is CASSERSSRTSGFQYF. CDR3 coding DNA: TGTGCCAGCAGTGAGCGGTCCTCACGGACTAGCGGGTTTCAGTACTTC.

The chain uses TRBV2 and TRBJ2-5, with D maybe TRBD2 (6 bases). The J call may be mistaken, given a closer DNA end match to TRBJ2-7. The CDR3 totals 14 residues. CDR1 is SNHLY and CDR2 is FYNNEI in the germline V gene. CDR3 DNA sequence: TGTGCCAGCAGGACCGGGACTCAGACCTACGAGCAGTACTTC. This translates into CASRTGTQTYEQYF.

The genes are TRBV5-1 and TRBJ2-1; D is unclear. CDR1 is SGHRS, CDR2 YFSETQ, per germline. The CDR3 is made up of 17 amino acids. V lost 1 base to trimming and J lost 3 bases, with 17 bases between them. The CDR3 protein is CASSLYPGSQYYNEQFF. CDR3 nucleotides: TGCGCCAGCAGCTTGTATCCCGGCAGCCAGTACTACAATGAGCAGTTCTTC.

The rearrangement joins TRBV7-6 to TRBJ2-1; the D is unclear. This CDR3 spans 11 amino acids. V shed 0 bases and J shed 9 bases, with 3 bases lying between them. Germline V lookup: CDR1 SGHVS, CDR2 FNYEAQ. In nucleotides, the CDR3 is TGTGCCAGCAGCTTAGCGGCTGAGCAGTTCTTC. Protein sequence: CASSLAAEQFF.

CDR3 in amino acids: CASSWTVNTEAFF. For the CDR3, the DNA is TGTGCCAGCAGCTGGACAGTGAACACTGAAGCTTTCTTT. The V gene is TRBV5-6, the J gene TRBJ1-1, with a possible D match to TRBD1 (6 bases). From germline, CDR1 is SGHDT and CDR2 YYEEEE. Deletions cut 3 bases from V and 0 bases from J, with 6 bases between. This CDR3 region has 13 residues. The whole variable domain, filled in from reference TRBV5-6 and TRBJ1-1, reads DAGVTQSPTHLIKTRGQQVTLRCSPKSGHDTVSWYQQALGQGPQFIFQYYEEEERQRGNFPDRFSGHQFPNYSSELNVNALLLGDSALYLCASSWTVNTEAFFGQGTRLTVV.

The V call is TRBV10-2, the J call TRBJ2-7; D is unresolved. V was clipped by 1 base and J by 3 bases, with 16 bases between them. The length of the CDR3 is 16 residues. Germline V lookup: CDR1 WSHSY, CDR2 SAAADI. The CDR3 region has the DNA TGCGCCAGCAGTGAGTTAGGGTTTCCCAACGACTACGAGCAGTACTTC. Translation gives CASSELGFPNDYEQYF.

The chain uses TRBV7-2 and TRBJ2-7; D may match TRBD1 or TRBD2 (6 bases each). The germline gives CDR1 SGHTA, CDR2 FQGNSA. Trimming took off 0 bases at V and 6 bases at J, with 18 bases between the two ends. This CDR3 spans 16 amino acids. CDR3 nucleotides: TGTGCCAGCAGCTTAGCCCTAGGGGGGCGTTATTCCGAGCAGTACTTC. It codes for CASSLALGGRYSEQYF.

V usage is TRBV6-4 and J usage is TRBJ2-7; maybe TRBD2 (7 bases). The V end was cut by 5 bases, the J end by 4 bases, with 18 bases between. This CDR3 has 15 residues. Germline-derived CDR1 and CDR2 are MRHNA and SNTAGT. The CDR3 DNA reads TGTGCCAGCAGTACGCCAAGGGGGAGGGGATACGAGCAGTACTTC. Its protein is CASSTPRGRGYEQYF.

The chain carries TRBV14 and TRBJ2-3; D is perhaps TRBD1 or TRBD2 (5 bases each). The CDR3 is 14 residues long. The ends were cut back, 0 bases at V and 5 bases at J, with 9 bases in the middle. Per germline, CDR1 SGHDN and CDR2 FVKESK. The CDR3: CASSQDLRGDTQYF. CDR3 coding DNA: TGTGCCAGCAGCCAAGATTTGAGGGGAGATACGCAGTATTTT.

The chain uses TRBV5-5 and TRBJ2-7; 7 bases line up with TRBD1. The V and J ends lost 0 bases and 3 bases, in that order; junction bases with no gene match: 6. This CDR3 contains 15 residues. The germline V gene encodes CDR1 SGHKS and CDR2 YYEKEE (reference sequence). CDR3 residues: CASSLVQDRSYEQYF. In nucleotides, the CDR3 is TGTGCCAGCAGCTTGGTCCAGGACAGGAGCTACGAGCAGTACTTC.

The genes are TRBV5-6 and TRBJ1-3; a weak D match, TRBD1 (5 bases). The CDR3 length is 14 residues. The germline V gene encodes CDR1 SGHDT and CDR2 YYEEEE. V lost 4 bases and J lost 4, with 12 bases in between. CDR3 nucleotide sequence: TGTGCCAGCAGCCCCACGGGACTCGGAAACACCATATATTTT. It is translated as CASSPTGLGNTIYF.

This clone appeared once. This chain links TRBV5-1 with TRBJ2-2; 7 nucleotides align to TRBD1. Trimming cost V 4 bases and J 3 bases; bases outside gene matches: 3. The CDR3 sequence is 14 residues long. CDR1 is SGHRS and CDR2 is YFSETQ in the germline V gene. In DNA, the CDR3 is TGCGCCAGCAGCACAGGACAGGACACCGGGGAGCTGTTTTTT. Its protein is CASSTGQDTGELFF. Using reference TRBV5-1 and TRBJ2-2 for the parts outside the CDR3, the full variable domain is KAGVTQTPRYLIKTRGQQVTLSCSPISGHRSVSWYQQTPGQGLQFLFEYFSETQRNKGNFPGRFSGRQFSNSRSEMNVSTLELGDSALYLCASSTGQDTGELFFGEGSRLTVL.

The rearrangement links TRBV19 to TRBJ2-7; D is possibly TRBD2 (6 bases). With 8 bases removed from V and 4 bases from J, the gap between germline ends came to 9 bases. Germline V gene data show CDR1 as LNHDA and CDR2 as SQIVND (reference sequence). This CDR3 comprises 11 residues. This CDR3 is CASPSGYEQYF. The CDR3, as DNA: TGTGCCAGTCCCAGCGGGTACGAGCAGTACTTC.

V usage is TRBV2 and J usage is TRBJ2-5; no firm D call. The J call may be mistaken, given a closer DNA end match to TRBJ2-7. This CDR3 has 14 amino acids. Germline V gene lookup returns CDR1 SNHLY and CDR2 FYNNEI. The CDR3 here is CASRDSRPSYEQYF. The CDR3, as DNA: TGTGCCAGCAGGGATAGTAGGCCCTCCTACGAGCAGTACTTC.

The CDR3 DNA reads TGTGCCATCAGTCCGGGACTAGTATCCGGGGAGCTGTTTTTT. Amino acids: CAISPGLVSGELFF. The rearrangement uses TRBV10-3 and TRBJ2-2; 8 bases align to TRBD2. The CDR3 consists of 14 residues. The germline V gene has CDR1 ENHRY and CDR2 SYGVKD. Losses at the gene ends were 5 bases for V and 6 bases for J; bases not matched to a gene: 5.

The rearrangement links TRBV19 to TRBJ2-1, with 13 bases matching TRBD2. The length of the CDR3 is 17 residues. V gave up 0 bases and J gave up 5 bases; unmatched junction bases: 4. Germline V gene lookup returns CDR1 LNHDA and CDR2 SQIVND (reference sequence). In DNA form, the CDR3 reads TGTGCCAGTAGTATAGATCTGGGACTAGCGGGACACAATGAGCAGTTCTTC. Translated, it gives CASSIDLGLAGHNEQFF. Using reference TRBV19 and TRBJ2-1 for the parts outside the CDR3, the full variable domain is DGGITQSPKYLFRKEGQNVTLSCEQNLNHDAMYWYRQDPGQGLRLIYYSQIVNDFQKGDIAEGYSVSREKKESFPLTVTSAQKNPTAFYLCASSIDLGLAGHNEQFFGPGTRLTVL.

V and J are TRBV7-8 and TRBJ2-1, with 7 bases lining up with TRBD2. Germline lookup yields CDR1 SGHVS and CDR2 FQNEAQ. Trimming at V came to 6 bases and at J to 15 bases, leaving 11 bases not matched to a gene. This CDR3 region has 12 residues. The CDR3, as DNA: TGTGCCAGCAGTCGAGGGAGGGTTCTTCCGTTCTTC. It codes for CASSRGRVLPFF.

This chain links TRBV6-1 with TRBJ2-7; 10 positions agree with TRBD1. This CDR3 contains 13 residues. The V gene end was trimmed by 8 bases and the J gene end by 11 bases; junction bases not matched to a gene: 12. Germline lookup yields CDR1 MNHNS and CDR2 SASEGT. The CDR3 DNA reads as TGTGCCAGCTCCGACCGGGACAGGGGAGAAAAGTACTTC. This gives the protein CASSDRDRGEKYF.

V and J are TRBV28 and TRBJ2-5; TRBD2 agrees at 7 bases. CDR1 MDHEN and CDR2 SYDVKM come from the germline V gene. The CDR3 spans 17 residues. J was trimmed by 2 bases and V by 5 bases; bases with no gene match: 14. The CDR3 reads CASSILWDYHLQETQYF. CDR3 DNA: TGTGCCAGCAGTATCCTTTGGGACTACCATTTACAAGAGACCCAGTACTTC.